Below are 16 T cell receptor beta chains sequenced from a single sample in a study of T cells in Graves' hyperthyroidism and ophthalmopathy. Amplification of TCR beta CDR3 regions was performed using RNA transcripts as template. The primer set for the first-round RT-PCR of the TCR CDR3 was HTBI. TCRdb re-called the multiplex PCR reads with MiXCR, one entry per CDR3 protein. The repertoire holds approximately 380,000 distinct CDR3 sequences, with about a fifth as singletons. Sequencing was performed on blood. These receptors were obtained from a woman aged 18-35 years with Graves' hyperthyroidism.

This clonotype has a count of ten or more. The V call is TRBV5-1, the J call TRBJ1-3, with D hard to call. V was clipped by 0 bases and J by 4 bases, with 11 bases between them. Germline values: CDR1 SGHRS, CDR2 YFSETQ. This CDR3 has 15 amino acids. This CDR3 reads CASSLGLTGGNTIYF. The DNA for the CDR3 is TGCGCCAGCAGCTTGGGACTTACGGGCGGAAACACCATATATTTT. Variable domain in full (rest from reference TRBV5-1 and TRBJ1-3): KAGVTQTPRYLIKTRGQQVTLSCSPISGHRSVSWYQQTPGQGLQFLFEYFSETQRNKGNFPGRFSGRQFSNSRSEMNVSTLELGDSALYLCASSLGLTGGNTIYFGEGSWLTVV.

This clonotype was seen more than once but under ten times. The V and J genes are TRBV11-1 and TRBJ2-2, with 7 bases aligning to TRBD1. V shed 6 bases and J 0 bases; nucleotides not matched to a gene: 13. This CDR3 is built from 18 residues. The germline V gene encodes CDR1 SGHAT and CDR2 FQDESV (reference sequence). The DNA of the CDR3 is TGTGCCAGCAGAAACATGGGACGGACAGGACCGAACACCGGGGAGCTGTTTTTT. Its protein is CASRNMGRTGPNTGELFF.

This clonotype has at least ten counts. The chain uses TRBV11-1 and TRBJ2-5, with D possibly being TRBD2 (6 bases). CDR1 is SGHAT and CDR2 is FQDESV in the germline V gene (reference sequence). V shed 4 bases and J shed 3 bases, with 24 bases lying between them. The CDR3 is 18 amino acids. CDR3 loop: CASSSTQVGLIGKETQYF. In DNA, the CDR3 is TGTGCCAGCAGCTCGACCCAAGTCGGACTAATAGGGAAAGAGACCCAGTACTTC.

This clonotype was observed many times. V and J are TRBV12-3 or TRBV12-4 and TRBJ1-1; no firm D call. This CDR3 region has 14 residues. V shed 1 base and J shed 1 base, with 7 bases lying between them. CDR3 in amino acids: CASSLGMGNTEAFF. The DNA for the CDR3 is TGTGCCAGCAGTTTAGGGATGGGGAACACTGAAGCTTTCTTT.

The chain combines TRBV12-3 or TRBV12-4 with TRBJ2-5; D perhaps matches TRBD2 (6 bases). This CDR3 contains 14 residues. The V gene lost 4 bases and the J gene lost 2 bases, with 11 bases spanning the gap. CDR3 sequence reads: CASSYWGEQETQYF. The CDR3 DNA sequence: TGTGCCAGCAGTTACTGGGGGGAACAAGAGACCCAGTACTTC.

This clonotype was seen at least ten times. The V call is TRBV5-1, the J call TRBJ2-7; the match to TRBD2 covers 8 bases. Germline V lookup: CDR1 SGHRS, CDR2 YFSETQ. The length of the CDR3 is 16 residues. After removal of 0 bases from V and 0 bases from J, the junction contained 5 bases not matched to a gene. The CDR3 DNA is TGCGCCAGCAGCTTGGCGGGAGGGGTCAGCTCCTACGAGCAGTACTTC. This translates into CASSLAGGVSSYEQYF.

This clonotype has a count of ten or more. The CDR3 loop reads CASSSSSGIQETQYF. In DNA, the CDR3 is TGTGCCAGCAGCTCCTCCTCCGGGATCCAAGAGACCCAGTACTTC. The chain links TRBV13 to TRBJ2-5, with D possibly matching TRBD2 (5 bases). Trimming left V 4 bases short and J 1 base short, with 13 bases between. The CDR3 sequence is 15 residues long. Germline V gene sequence: CDR1 PRHDT, CDR2 FYEKMQ (reference sequence).

As regards this clonotype: A clone one base away is much larger, so this may be a read error. Lacking the conserved final phenylalanine or tryptophan, this CDR3 likely reflects a read error. The chain carries TRBV5-6 and TRBJ1-2, with 10 bases that match TRBD1. This CDR3 comprises 14 residues. In germline, CDR1 is SGHDT, CDR2 YYEEEE. Trimming cost V 3 bases and J 2 bases; bases outside gene matches: 1. Here the CDR3 DNA reads TGTGCCAGCAGCTCGGACAGGGGGAACTATGGCTACACCCTC. Protein sequence: CASSSDRGNYGYTL.

There are many counts of this clonotype. This chain joins TRBV15 and TRBJ1-2, with TRBD1 matching 11 bases. The CDR3 runs 17 residues. Germline values: CDR1 LNHNV, CDR2 YYDKDF (reference sequence). The J segment lost 7 bases and the V segment lost 5 bases, leaving 15 bases of the junction unmatched. The CDR3 DNA reads TGTGCCACCAGCGGATTCTTGGGACAGGGGGAGGGACCTGGCTACACCTTC. Amino acid sequence: CATSGFLGQGEGPGYTF.

This clonotype was seen many times. A much larger clone lies a single base off, so this may be a read error. The chain employs TRBV12-3 or TRBV12-4 and TRBJ2-5, with D tentatively TRBD1 or TRBD2 (6 bases each). This CDR3 is 16 amino acids long. DNA for the CDR3: TGTGCCAGCAGTTCCTCTCTGGACAGCGGGTCGGAGACCAAGTACTTC. Encoded protein: CASSSSLDSGSETKYF.

This clonotype was seen repeatedly, ten times or more. The chain combines TRBV20-1 with TRBJ1-5, with D possibly matching TRBD1 (5 bases). Trimming stripped 0 bases from V and 2 bases from J, with 11 bases between. In germline, CDR1 is DFQATT, CDR2 SNEGSKA (reference sequence). This CDR3 contains 15 residues. CDR3 bases: TGCAGTGCTAGAGATCAAGGGGACGGCAATCAGCCCCAGCATTTT. Its translation is CSARDQGDGNQPQHF.

Ten or more counts support this clonotype. The chain recombines TRBV4-2 with TRBJ1-2; 8 positions agree with TRBD1. CDR1 LGHNA and CDR2 YNFKEQ come from the germline V gene. The CDR3 length is 15 residues. With 2 bases clipped from V and 1 base from J, the junction kept 3 bases outside the gene matches. CDR3 residues: CASSQWTGLNYGYTF. CDR3 DNA sequence: TGTGCCAGCAGCCAATGGACAGGGCTTAACTATGGCTACACCTTC.

This clonotype was counted at least ten times. The chain links TRBV7-3 to TRBJ2-6; 8 nucleotides line up with TRBD2. CDR3 length equals 16 residues. Germline CDR1 and CDR2: SGHTA and FQGTGA. The ends lost 8 bases at V and 1 base at J; junction bases unmatched: 7. CDR3 amino acids: CASCPGGGSGANVLTF. In nucleotides, the CDR3 is TGTGCCAGCTGTCCGGGAGGGGGTTCTGGGGCCAACGTCCTGACTTTC. The full variable domain, in which reference TRBV7-3 and TRBJ2-6 provide the parts outside the CDR3, is GAGVSQTPSNKVTEKGKYVELRCDPISGHTALYWYRQSLGQGPEFLIYFQGTGAADDSGLPNDRFFAVRPEGSVSTLKIQRTERGDSAVYLCASCPGGGSGANVLTFGAGSRLTVL.

This clonotype showed up many times. The CDR3 region is CASSFMNRVTEAFF. CDR3 bases: TGTGCCAGCAGTTTCATGAACAGGGTCACTGAAGCTTTCTTT. The V gene is TRBV27, the J gene TRBJ1-1; TRBD1 might be the D (6 bases). The V gene's germline CDR1 is MNHEY and CDR2 SMNVEV (reference sequence). Trimming removed 3 bases at V and 4 bases at J, with 12 bases between. The CDR3 has 14 residues.

The chain links TRBV27 to TRBJ1-1; a possible D gene is TRBD1 (5 bases). This CDR3 region has 15 residues. In germline, CDR1 is MNHEY, CDR2 SMNVEV (reference sequence). V lost 6 bases to trimming and J lost 1 base, with 15 bases between them. The CDR3 bases are TGTGCCAGCAGGTATAATCAGGGTACGAACACTGAAGCTTTCTTT. As protein: CASRYNQGTNTEAFF.

In the case of this clonotype: Just one base apart from a much larger clone, this may be a read error. The gene calls are TRBV14 and TRBJ1-2, with D unclear. CDR3 length: 13 amino acids. Germline CDR1 reads SGHDN; CDR2 reads FVKESK. Here the CDR3 reads CTSSDRAIRGYTF. Here the CDR3 DNA reads TGTACCAGCAGCGATAGGGCGATCCGCGGCTACACCTTC.